This T cell receptor beta chain was recorded in a study of blood T cell repertoires in COVID-19. About the research overall: COVID-19 samples, acute and convalescent, were from the United States, Italy and Spain. The cDNA or gDNA used as material had been derived from T cells, B-cell-depleted T cells, or PBMCs.

Germline V gene lookup returns CDR1 SGHNT and CDR2 YYREEE (reference sequence). This CDR3 comprises 14 residues. Trimming cost V 6 bases and J 7 bases, with 16 bases left between them. In the authors' methods: Reference gene primer amplification in the assay estimated nucleated cell counts. The method was immunoSEQ multiplex PCR; TCRdb's version includes in-frame clones alone and lacks a portion of them. V and J calls plus clone size are reproduced from that table; the DNA served to infer D and trimming. The sample contains around 140,000 clones, around 90% of which appear only once. This TCR was sampled from a man between 65 and 85 years old with acute or convalescent COVID-19. Sequencing was done on a sample of peripheral blood. The V and J genes are TRBV5-4 and TRBJ1-4, with D possibly being TRBD1 (6 bases). CDR3 coding DNA: TGTGCCAGCACCTTACAGGGAAGTAGTGAAAAACTGTTTTTT. This codes for CASTLQGSSEKLFF.